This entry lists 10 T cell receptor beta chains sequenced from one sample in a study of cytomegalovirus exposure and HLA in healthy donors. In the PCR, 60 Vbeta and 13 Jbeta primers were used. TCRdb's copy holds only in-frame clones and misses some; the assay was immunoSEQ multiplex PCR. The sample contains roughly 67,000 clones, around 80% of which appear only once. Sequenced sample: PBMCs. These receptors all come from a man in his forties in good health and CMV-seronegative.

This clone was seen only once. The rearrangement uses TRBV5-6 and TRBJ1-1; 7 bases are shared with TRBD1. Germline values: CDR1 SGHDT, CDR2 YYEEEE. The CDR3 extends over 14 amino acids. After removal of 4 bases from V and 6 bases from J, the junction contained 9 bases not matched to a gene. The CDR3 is CASSPTGPNPEAFF. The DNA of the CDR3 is TGTGCCAGCAGCCCGACAGGGCCCAACCCTGAAGCTTTCTTT.

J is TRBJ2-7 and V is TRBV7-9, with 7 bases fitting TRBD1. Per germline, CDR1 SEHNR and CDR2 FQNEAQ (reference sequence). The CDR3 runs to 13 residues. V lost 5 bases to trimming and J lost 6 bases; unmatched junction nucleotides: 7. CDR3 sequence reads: CASSTGTVFEQYF. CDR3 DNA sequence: TGTGCCAGCAGCACCGGGACAGTATTCGAGCAGTACTTC.

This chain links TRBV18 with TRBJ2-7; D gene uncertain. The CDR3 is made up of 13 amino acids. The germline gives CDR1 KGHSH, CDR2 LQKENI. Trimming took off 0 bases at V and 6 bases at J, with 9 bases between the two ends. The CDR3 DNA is TGTGCCAGCTCACCACCGCGGAAAGGCGAGCAGTACTTC. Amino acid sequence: CASSPPRKGEQYF.

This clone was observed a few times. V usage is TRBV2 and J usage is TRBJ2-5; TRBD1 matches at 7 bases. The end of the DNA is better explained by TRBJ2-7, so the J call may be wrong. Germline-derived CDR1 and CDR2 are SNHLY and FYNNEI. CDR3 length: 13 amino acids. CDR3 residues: CASSYRGRDEQYF. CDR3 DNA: TGTGCCAGCAGTTACAGGGGTAGGGACGAGCAGTACTTC.

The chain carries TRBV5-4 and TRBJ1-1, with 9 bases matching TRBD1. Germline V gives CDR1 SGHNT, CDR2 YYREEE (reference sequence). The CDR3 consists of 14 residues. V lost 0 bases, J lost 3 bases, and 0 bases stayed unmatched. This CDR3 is CASSLGDRDTEAFF. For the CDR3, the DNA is TGTGCCAGCAGCTTGGGGGACAGGGACACTGAAGCTTTCTTT.

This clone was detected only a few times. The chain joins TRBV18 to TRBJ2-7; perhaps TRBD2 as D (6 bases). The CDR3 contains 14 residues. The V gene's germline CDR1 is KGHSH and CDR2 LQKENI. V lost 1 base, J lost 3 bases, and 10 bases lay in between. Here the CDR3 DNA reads TGTGCCAGCTCACCACTGGGGGGTGGCTACGAGCAGTACTTC. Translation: CASSPLGGGYEQYF.

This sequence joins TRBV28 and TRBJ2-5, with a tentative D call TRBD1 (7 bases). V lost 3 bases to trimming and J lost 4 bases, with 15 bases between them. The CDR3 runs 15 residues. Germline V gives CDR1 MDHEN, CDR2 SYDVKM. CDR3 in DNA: TGTGCCAGCAGTTTCGGAGGGGGCATAGTAGAGACCCAGTACTTC. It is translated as CASSFGGGIVETQYF. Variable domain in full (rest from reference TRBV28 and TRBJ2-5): DVKVTQSSRYLVKRTGEKVFLECVQDMDHENMFWYRQDPGLGLRLIYFSYDVKMKEKGDIPEGYSVSREKKERFSLILESASTNQTSMYLCASSFGGGIVETQYFGPGTRLLVL.

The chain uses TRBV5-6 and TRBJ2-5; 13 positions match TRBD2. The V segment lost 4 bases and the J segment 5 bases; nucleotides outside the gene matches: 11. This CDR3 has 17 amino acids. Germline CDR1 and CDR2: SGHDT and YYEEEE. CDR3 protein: CASSPGLAGRKWETQYF. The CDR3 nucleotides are TGTGCCAGCAGCCCGGGACTAGCGGGGCGGAAGTGGGAGACCCAGTACTTC.

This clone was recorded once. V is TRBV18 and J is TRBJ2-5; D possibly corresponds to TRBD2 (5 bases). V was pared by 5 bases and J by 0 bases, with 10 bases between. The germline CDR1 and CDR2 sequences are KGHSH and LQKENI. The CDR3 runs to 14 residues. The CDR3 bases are TGTGCCAGCTCATCGGACTTGTACCAAGAGACCCAGTACTTC. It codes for CASSSDLYQETQYF. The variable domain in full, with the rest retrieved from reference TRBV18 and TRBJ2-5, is NAGVMQNPRHLVRRRGQEARLRCSPMKGHSHVYWYRQLPEEGLKFMVYLQKENIIDESGMPKERFSAEFPKEGPSILRIQQVVRGDSAAYFCASSSDLYQETQYFGPGTRLLVL.

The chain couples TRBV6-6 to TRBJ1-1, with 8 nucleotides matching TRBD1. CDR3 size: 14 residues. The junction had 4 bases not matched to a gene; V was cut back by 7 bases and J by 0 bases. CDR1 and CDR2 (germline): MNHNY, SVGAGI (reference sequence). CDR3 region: CASITGGLNTEAFF. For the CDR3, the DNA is TGTGCCAGCATCACAGGGGGATTGAACACTGAAGCTTTCTTT.